This TCR beta chain is from a study of T-cell memory formation after mild COVID-19. On the study more broadly: Clusters of TCRs were largely donor specific.

On this clonotype itself: Its antigen is currently unknown.

General study findings and limits: The CD4+ clones that contracted clustered mainly within CM and EM, and the CD8+ clones concentrated in EMRA. While clones contracting from day 15 to 85 were balanced between CD4 and CD8, later expanders leaned CD4+.

5'RACE with constant-segment primers built TCRalpha and TCRbeta cDNA libraries with UMIs. From the 5' RACE reads, TCRdb called clonotypes with MiXCR, one entry per CDR3 protein. The sample holds roughly 580,000 distinct CDR3 sequences, over 15% seen once. V gave up 6 bases and J gave up 10 bases, with 15 bases separating them. Germline lookup yields CDR1 LNHDA and CDR2 SQIVND (reference sequence). This CDR3 has 12 amino acids. The chain joins TRBV19 to TRBJ2-5; D is perhaps TRBD1 (5 bases). This TCR came from an adult woman who had mild COVID-19 (a few samples of this study predate the infection). Cell type and time point are not known. Sequencing used PBMCs or a T cell subset sorted from them (not recorded which). The CDR3 here is CASSLIQGHQYF. The CDR3 DNA is TGTGCCAGTAGCTTAATCCAGGGCCACCAGTACTTC.